The 15 T cell receptor beta chains reported below all come from one sample, sequenced in a study of identical twins. TCRdb fed the 5' RACE reads into MiXCR, producing one record per CDR3 protein. This table has around 100,000 distinct CDR3 sequences, 5.9% appearing once. Specimen: memory T cells sorted from blood. These receptors were collected from a woman between 50 and 59 years old in good health.

This clonotype was seen a few times. The chain recombines TRBV20-1 with TRBJ2-3; 7 bases agree with TRBD2. The CDR3 extends over 18 amino acids. Germline V gives CDR1 DFQATT, CDR2 SNEGSKA (reference sequence). V dropped 0 bases and J dropped 1; count of bases not matched to a gene: 13. This CDR3 reads CSARDPDAAAGRTDTQYF. CDR3 coding DNA: TGCAGTGCTAGAGACCCAGACGCAGCAGCGGGGCGCACAGATACGCAGTATTTT.

This clonotype was seen more than once but under ten times. One end of the junction fails to match germline, which may point to a read error. The CDR3 protein is CASSQTTSGFFHF. CDR3 sequence (DNA): TGTGCCAGCAGCCAGACCACTAGCGGCTTTTTTCACTTC. The chain uses TRBV7-3 and TRBJ2-1; 8 bases align to TRBD2. The CDR3 sequence is 13 residues long. Germline lookup yields CDR1 SGHTA and CDR2 FQGTGA. The full variable domain, with the rest looked up from reference TRBV7-3 and TRBJ2-1, is GAGVSQTPSNKVTEKGKYVELRCDPISGHTALYWYRQSLGQGPEFLIYFQGTGAADDSGLPNDRFFAVRPEGSVSTLKIQRTERGDSAVYLCASSQTTSGFFHFGPGTRLTVL.

V is TRBV6-5 and J is TRBJ2-2; D call uncertain. Germline values: CDR1 MNHEY, CDR2 SVGAGI. Between the trimmed V and J ends, which lost 2 bases and 0 bases, there was a span of 4 bases. The CDR3 contains 14 residues. The CDR3 sequence is CASSYEANTGELFF. CDR3 DNA sequence: TGTGCCAGCAGTTACGAGGCGAACACCGGGGAGCTGTTTTTT.

This clonotype was found many times. The J gene is TRBJ2-2, the V gene TRBV6-4; 8 bases are a match to TRBD2. The V gene end was trimmed by 6 bases and the J gene end by 4 bases; junction bases not matched to a gene: 4. Germline V gene lookup returns CDR1 MRHNA and CDR2 SNTAGT. The length of the CDR3 is 14 residues. This chain's CDR3 is CASSGTSFTGELFF. In DNA form, the CDR3 reads TGTGCCAGCAGCGGGACTAGTTTCACCGGGGAGCTGTTTTTT.

The chain joins TRBV12-3 or TRBV12-4 to TRBJ1-1; 8 nucleotides line up with TRBD1. V was pared by 1 base and J by 1 base, with 5 bases of the junction left unmatched. This CDR3 is built from 16 residues. The CDR3 sequence: CASSLGTGKPNTEAFF. CDR3 nucleotides: TGTGCCAGCAGTTTAGGGACAGGGAAACCGAACACTGAAGCTTTCTTT.

This clonotype has a count of ten or more. This sequence joins TRBV5-1 and TRBJ2-2; 7 bases match TRBD1. Germline V gene data show CDR1 as SGHRS and CDR2 as YFSETQ. The V segment lost 4 bases and the J segment 4 bases; nucleotides outside the gene matches: 4. CDR3 length equals 14 residues. The CDR3 DNA is TGCGCCAGCAGCCTGCGGACAGGCACCGGGGAGCTGTTTTTT. Amino acid sequence: CASSLRTGTGELFF.

The chain combines TRBV28 with TRBJ1-2, with a weak D call TRBD1 (5 bases). V lost 2 bases to trimming and J lost 7 bases, with 8 bases between them. The length of the CDR3 is 12 residues. The germline V gene encodes CDR1 MDHEN and CDR2 SYDVKM. The CDR3 DNA reads TGTGCCAGCAGTTTAGCAGGGATTGGCTACACCTTC. This codes for CASSLAGIGYTF.

CDR3 nucleotides: TGTGCCAGCAGAAGGTCTTCGAGCTCCTACAATGAGCAGTTCTTC. The encoded protein is CASRRSSSSYNEQFF. The genes are TRBV6-4 and TRBJ2-1; no definite D call. The CDR3 covers 15 residues. The V end was cut by 6 bases, the J end by 0 bases, with 12 bases between. Germline V gives CDR1 MRHNA, CDR2 SNTAGT.

As to this clonotype: This may be a read error, as it is one base from a much larger clone. This likely comes from a read error, as the CDR3 has no conserved phenylalanine or tryptophan at its end. This sequence joins TRBV29-1 and TRBJ2-3; D uncertain. The CDR3 is made up of 14 amino acids. Germline V gives CDR1 SQVTM, CDR2 ANQGSEA. The V end was cut by 2 bases, the J end by 0 bases, with 9 bases between. CDR3 amino acids: CSVEKRLSTDTQYY. The CDR3 nucleotides read TGCAGCGTTGAAAAACGTCTTAGCACAGATACGCAGTATTAT.

The V call is TRBV19, the J call TRBJ2-1; 11 nucleotides align to TRBD2. CDR1 and CDR2 (germline): LNHDA, SQIVND (reference sequence). V trimming: 1 base; J trimming: 10 bases; junction bases outside the gene matches: 3. This CDR3 spans 14 amino acids. The CDR3 region is CASSIGLAGSEQFF. In DNA, the CDR3 is TGTGCCAGTAGTATAGGACTAGCGGGATCGGAGCAGTTCTTC.

The table lists this clonotype with many counts. This sequence joins TRBV9 and TRBJ2-3; tentative D call: TRBD1 (6 bases). From germline, CDR1 is SGDLS and CDR2 YYNGEE. Between the trimmed V and J ends, which lost 7 bases and 1 base, there was a span of 10 bases. CDR3 length: 13 amino acids. CDR3: CASQRQGTDTQYF. DNA for the CDR3: TGTGCCAGCCAGAGACAGGGCACAGATACGCAGTATTTT.

This clonotype was picked up many times. The V gene is TRBV6-5, the J gene TRBJ2-2; D possibly corresponds to TRBD2 (6 bases). Per the germline V gene, CDR1 is MNHEY and CDR2 is SVGAGI. This CDR3 spans 14 amino acids. V was cut by 7 bases and J by 4 bases, with 13 bases left in between. The CDR3 DNA reads as TGTGCCAGCACTGCCGGACTAACCACCGGGGAGCTGTTTTTT. Translated: CASTAGLTTGELFF.

This clonotype has at least ten counts. V usage is TRBV6-1 and J usage is TRBJ1-6, with D unresolved. Germline CDR1 and CDR2: MNHNS and SASEGT. The CDR3 is made up of 14 amino acids. The V gene lost 2 bases and the J gene lost 7 bases, with 9 bases spanning the gap. In DNA form, the CDR3 reads TGTGCCAGCAGTGAACAGGACCTAAATTCACCCCTCCACTTT. Its protein product is CASSEQDLNSPLHF.

This clonotype was seen many times. CDR3 nucleotide sequence: TGCAGTGCTAGAGGGTGGGGGCGGGAGTCCCCCTACAATGAGCAGTTCTTC. Protein product: CSARGWGRESPYNEQFF. J is TRBJ2-1 and V is TRBV20-1, with D possibly being TRBD2 (7 bases). The germline gives CDR1 DFQATT, CDR2 SNEGSKA (reference sequence). CDR3 length: 17 residues. V gave up 1 base and J gave up 2 bases, with 18 bases separating them.

In this sample, this clonotype turned up many times. The gene calls are TRBV3-1 and TRBJ2-1; unclear D gene. V was shortened by 2 bases and J by 9 bases, with 17 bases between the two germline ends. The CDR3 totals 15 residues. Per the germline V gene, CDR1 is LGHDT and CDR2 is YNNKEL (reference sequence). CDR3 sequence (DNA): TGTGCCAGCAGCCAAAACGGAAACCTGTTGGGTGAGCAGTTCTTC. Translated, it gives CASSQNGNLLGEQFF.